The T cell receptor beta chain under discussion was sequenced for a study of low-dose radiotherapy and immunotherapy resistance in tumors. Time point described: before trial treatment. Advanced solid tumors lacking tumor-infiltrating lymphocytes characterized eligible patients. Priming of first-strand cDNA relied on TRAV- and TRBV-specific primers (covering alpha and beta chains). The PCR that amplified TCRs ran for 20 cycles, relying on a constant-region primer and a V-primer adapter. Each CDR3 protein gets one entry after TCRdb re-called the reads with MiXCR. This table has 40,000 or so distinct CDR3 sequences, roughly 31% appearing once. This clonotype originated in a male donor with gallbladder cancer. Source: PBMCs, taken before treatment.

CDR3 sequence: CASSGPGTSISDTQYF. CDR3 coding DNA: TGTGCCAGCAGCGGACCCGGGACTAGCATATCAGATACGCAGTATTTT. The V and J genes are TRBV7-2 and TRBJ2-3; 9 bases agree with TRBD2. CDR1 is SGHTA and CDR2 is FQGNSA in the germline V gene. The CDR3 runs 16 residues. Trimming at V came to 5 bases and at J to 4 bases, leaving 10 bases not matched to a gene.